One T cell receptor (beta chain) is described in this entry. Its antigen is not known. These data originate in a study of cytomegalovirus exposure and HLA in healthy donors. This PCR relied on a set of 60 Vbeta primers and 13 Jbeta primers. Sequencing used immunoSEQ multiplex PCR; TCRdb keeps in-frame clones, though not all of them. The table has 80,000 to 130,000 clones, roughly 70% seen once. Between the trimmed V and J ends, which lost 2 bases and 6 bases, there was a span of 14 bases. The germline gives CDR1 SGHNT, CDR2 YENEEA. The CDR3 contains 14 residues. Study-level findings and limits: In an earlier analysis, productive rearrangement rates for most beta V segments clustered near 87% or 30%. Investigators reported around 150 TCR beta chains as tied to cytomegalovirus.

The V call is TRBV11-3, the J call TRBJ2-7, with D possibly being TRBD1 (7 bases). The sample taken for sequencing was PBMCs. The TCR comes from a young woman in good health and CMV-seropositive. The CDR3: CASSLQGGFVEQYF. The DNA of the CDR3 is TGTGCCAGCAGCTTACAGGGGGGATTCGTCGAGCAGTACTTC.